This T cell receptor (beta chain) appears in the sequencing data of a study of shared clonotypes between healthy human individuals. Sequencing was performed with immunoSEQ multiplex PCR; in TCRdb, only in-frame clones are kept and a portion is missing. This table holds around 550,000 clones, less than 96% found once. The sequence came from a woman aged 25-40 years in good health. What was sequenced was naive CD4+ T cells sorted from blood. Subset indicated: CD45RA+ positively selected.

The CDR3 reads CASSHSTGASSYEQYF. The CDR3 nucleotides are TGTGCCAGCAGCCATTCGACAGGGGCCAGCTCCTACGAGCAGTACTTC. The chain employs TRBV11-2 and TRBJ2-7; 8 bases map to TRBD1. From germline, CDR1 is SGHAT and CDR2 FQNNGV. V shed 5 bases and J 0 bases; nucleotides not matched to a gene: 9. This CDR3 is 16 amino acids long.